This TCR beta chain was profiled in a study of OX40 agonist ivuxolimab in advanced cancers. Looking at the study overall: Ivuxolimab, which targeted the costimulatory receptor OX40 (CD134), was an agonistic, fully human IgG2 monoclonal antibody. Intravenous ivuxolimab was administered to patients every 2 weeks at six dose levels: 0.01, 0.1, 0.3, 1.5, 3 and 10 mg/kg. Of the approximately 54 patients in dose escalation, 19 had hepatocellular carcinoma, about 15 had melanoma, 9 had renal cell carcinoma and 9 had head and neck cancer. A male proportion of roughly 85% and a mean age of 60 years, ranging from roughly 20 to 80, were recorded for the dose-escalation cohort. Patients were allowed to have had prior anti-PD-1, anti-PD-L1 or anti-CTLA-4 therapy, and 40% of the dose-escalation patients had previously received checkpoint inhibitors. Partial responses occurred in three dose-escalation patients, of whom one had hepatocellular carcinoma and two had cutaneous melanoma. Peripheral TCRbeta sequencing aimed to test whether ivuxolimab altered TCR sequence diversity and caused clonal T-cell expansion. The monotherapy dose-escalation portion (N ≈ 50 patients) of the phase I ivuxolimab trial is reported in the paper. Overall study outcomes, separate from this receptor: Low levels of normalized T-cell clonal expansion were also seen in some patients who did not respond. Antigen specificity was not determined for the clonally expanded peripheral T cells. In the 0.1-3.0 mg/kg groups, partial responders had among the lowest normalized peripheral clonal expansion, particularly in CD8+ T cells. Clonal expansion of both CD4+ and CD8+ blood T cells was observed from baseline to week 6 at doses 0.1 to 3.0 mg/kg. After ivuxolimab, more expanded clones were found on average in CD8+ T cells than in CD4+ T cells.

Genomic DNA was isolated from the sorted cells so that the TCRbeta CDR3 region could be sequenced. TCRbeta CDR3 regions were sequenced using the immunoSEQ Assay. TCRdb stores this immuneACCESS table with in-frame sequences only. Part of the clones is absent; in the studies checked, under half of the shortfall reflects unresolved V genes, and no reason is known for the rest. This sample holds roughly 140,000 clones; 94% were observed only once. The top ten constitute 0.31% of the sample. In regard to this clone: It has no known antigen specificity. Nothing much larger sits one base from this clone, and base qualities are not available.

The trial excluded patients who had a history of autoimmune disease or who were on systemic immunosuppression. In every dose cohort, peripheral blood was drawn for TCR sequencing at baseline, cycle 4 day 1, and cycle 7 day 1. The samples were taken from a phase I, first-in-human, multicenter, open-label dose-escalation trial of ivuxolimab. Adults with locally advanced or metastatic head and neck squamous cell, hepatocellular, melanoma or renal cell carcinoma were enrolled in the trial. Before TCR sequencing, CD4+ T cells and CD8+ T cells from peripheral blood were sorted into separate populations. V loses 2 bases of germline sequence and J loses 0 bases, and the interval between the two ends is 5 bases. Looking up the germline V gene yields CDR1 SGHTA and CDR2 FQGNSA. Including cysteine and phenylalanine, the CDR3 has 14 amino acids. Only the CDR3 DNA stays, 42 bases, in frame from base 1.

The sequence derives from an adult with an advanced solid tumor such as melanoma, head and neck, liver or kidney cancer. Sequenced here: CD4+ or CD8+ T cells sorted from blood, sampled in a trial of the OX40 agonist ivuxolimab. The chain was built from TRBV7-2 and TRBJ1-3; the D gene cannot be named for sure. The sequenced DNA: TGTGCCAGCAGCTTACCAAACTCTGGAAACACCATATATTTT. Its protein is CASSLPNSGNTIYF.